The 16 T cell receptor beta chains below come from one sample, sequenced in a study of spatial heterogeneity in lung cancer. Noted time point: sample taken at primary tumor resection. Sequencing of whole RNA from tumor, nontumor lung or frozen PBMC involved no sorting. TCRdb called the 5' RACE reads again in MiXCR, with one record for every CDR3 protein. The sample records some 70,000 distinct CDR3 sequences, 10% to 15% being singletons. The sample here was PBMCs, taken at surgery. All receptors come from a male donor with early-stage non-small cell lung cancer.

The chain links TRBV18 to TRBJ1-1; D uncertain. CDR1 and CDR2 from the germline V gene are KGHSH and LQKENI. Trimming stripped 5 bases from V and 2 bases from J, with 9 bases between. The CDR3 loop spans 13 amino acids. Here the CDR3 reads CASSFDQNTEAFF. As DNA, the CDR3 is TGTGCCAGCTCATTCGACCAAAACACTGAAGCTTTCTTT.

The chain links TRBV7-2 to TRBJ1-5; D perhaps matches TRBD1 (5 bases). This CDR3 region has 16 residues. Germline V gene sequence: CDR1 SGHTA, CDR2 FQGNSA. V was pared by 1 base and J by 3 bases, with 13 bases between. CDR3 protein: CASSLEGRVYNQPQHF. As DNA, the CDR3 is TGTGCCAGCAGCTTAGAGGGCAGGGTCTACAATCAGCCCCAGCATTTT.

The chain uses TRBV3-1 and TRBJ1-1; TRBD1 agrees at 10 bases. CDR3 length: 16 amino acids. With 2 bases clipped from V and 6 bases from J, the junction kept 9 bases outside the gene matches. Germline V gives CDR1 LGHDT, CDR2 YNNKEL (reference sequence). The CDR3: CASSQIPGTGVSEAFF. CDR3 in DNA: TGTGCCAGCAGCCAAATTCCCGGGACAGGGGTCTCTGAAGCTTTCTTT.

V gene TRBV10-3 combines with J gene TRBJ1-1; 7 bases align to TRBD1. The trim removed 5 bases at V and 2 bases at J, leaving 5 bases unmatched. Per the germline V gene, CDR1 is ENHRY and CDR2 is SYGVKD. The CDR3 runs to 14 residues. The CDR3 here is CAISMGQINTEAFF. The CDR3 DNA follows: TGTGCCATCAGTATGGGACAGATAAACACTGAAGCTTTCTTT.

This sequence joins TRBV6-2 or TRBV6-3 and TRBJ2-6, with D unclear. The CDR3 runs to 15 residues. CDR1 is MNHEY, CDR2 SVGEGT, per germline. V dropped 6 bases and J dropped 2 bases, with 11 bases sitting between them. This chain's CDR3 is CASSPGGAGANVLTF. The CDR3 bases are TGTGCCAGCAGCCCAGGTGGCGCTGGGGCCAACGTCCTGACTTTC.

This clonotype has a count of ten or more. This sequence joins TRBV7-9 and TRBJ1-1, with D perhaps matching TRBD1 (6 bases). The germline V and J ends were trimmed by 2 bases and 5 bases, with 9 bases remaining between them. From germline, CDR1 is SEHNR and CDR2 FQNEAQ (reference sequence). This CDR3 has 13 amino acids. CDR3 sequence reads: CASSLKGETEAFF. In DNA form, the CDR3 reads TGTGCCAGCAGCTTAAAGGGGGAAACTGAAGCTTTCTTT.

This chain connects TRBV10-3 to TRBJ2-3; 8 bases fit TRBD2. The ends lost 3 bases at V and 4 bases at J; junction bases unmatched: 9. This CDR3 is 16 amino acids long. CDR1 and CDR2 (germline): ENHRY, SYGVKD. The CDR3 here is CAISELAVTGADTQYF. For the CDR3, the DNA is TGTGCCATCAGTGAACTAGCGGTCACCGGGGCAGATACGCAGTATTTT.

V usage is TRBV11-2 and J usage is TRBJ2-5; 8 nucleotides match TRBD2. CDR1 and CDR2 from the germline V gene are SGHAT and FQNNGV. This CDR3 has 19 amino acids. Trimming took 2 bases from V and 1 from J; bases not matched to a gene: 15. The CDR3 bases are TGTGCCAGCAGCTTAACTTCAGGACCAGCGGGAGATCTCCAAGAGACCCAGTACTTC. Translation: CASSLTSGPAGDLQETQYF.

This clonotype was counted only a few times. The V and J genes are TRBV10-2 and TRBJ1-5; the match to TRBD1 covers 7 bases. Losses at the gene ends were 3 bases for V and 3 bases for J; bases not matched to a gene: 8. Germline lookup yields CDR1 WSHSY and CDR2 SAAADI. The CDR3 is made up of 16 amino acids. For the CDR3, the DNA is TGCGCCAGCAGTGACTCAGGGGGGGGGCCCAATCAGCCCCAGCATTTT. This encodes CASSDSGGGPNQPQHF.

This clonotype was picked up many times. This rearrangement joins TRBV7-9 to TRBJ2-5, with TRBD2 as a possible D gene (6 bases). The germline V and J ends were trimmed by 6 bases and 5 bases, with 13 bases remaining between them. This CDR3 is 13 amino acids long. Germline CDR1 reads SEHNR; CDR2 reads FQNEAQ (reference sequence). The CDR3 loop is CASSWRGRETQYF. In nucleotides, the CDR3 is TGTGCCAGCAGTTGGAGGGGCCGGGAGACCCAGTACTTC.

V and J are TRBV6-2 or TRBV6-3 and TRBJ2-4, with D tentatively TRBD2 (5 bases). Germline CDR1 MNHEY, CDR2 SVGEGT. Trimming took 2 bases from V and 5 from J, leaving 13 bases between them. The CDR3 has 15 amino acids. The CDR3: CASSYPQKGENIQYF. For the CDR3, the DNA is TGTGCCAGCAGTTACCCCCAAAAGGGAGAAAACATTCAGTACTTC.

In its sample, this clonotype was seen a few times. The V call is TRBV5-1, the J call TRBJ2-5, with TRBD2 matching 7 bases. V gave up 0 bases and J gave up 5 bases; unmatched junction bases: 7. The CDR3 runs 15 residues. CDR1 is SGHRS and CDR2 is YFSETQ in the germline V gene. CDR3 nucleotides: TGCGCCAGCAGCTTGGAGGGAGGGCCCTGGGAGACCCAGTACTTC. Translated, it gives CASSLEGGPWETQYF.

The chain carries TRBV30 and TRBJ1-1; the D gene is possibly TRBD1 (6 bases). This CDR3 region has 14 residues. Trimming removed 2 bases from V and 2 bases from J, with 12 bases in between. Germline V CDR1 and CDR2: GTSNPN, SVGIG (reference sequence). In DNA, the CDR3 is TGTGCCTGGAGTCAGACAGGAACAAACACTGAAGCTTTCTTT. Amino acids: CAWSQTGTNTEAFF.

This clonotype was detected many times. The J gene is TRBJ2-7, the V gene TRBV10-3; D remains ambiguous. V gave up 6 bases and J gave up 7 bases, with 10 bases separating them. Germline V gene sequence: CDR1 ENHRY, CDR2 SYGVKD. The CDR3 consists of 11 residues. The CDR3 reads CAIRGNREQYF. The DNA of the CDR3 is TGTGCCATCAGAGGAAACAGAGAGCAGTACTTC.

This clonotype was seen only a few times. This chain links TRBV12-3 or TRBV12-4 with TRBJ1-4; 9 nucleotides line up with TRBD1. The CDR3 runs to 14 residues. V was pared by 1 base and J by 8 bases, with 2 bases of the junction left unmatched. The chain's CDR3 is CASSLGQGVEKLFF. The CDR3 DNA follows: TGTGCCAGCAGTTTAGGACAGGGGGTAGAAAAACTGTTTTTT.

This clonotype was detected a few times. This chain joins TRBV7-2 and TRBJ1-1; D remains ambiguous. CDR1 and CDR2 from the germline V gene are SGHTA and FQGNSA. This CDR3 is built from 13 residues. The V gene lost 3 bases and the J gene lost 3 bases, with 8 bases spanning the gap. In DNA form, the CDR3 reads TGTGCCAGCAGCTTGTTAGGGCACACTGAAGCTTTCTTT. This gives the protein CASSLLGHTEAFF.